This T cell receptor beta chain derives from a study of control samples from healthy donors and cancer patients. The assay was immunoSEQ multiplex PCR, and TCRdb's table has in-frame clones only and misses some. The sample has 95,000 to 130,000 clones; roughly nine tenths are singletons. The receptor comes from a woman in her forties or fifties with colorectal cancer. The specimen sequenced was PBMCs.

CDR3 sequence reads: CASSSLGQNTEAFF. CDR3 bases: TGTGCCAGCAGCTCCCTGGGACAGAACACTGAAGCTTTCTTT. The J gene is TRBJ1-1, the V gene TRBV7-3; tentatively, D is TRBD1 (6 bases). V was shortened by 4 bases and J by 1 base, with 10 bases between the two germline ends. Per the germline V gene, CDR1 is SGHTA and CDR2 is FQGTGA. The CDR3 loop spans 14 amino acids. Full variable domain (rest looked up from reference TRBV7-3 and TRBJ1-1): GAGVSQTPSNKVTEKGKYVELRCDPISGHTALYWYRQSLGQGPEFLIYFQGTGAADDSGLPNDRFFAVRPEGSVSTLKIQRTERGDSAVYLCASSSLGQNTEAFFGQGTRLTVV.